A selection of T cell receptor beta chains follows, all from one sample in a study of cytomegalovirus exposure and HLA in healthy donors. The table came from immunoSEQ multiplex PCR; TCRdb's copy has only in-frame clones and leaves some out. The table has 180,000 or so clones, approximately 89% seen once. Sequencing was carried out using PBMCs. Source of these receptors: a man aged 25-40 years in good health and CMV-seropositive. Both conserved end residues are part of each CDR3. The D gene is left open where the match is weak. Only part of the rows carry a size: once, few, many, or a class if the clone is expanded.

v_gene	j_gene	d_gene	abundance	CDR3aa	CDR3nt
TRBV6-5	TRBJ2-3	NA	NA	CASSRGAGLTDTQYF	TGTGCCAGCAGTAGAGGGGCGGGTTTAACAGATACGCAGTATTTT
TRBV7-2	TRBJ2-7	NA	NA	CASSRDGQIYEQYF	TGTGCCAGCAGCCGGGACGGACAGATCTACGAGCAGTACTTC
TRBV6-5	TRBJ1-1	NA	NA	CASSSGENTEAFF	TGTGCCAGCAGTTCAGGGGAGAACACTGAAGCTTTCTTT
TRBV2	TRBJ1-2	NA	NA	CATGTTSLGGYTF	TGTGCCACCGGAACGACATCCCTCGGTGGCTACACCTTC
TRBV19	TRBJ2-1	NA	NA	CASSIELNSKYNEQFF	TGTGCCAGTAGTATAGAGCTGAACTCCAAATACAATGAGCAGTTCTTC
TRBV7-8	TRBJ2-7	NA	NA	CASSLGEVGFYEQYF	TGTGCCAGCAGCTTAGGCGAGGTGGGATTCTACGAGCAGTACTTC
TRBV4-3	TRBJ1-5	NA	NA	CASSQDHQVNQPQHF	TGCGCCAGCAGCCAAGATCATCAGGTCAATCAGCCCCAGCATTTT
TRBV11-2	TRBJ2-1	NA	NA	CASSLSWGDEQFF	TGTGCCAGCAGCTTATCCTGGGGGGATGAGCAGTTCTTC
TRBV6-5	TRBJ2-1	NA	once	CASLAEGEQFF	TGTGCCAGCTTGGCGGAGGGTGAGCAGTTCTTC
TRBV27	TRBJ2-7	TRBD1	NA	CASSGQGYEQYF	TGTGCCAGCTCTGGACAGGGCTACGAGCAGTACTTC
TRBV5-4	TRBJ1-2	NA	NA	CASSFEQRTNYGYTF	TGTGCCAGCAGCTTTGAACAGCGAACTAACTATGGCTACACCTTC
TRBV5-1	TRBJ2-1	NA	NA	CASRGTVSYNEQFF	TGCGCCAGCCGGGGGACTGTATCCTACAATGAGCAGTTCTTC
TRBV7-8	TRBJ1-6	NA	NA	CASSPQGSGYSSPLHF	TGTGCCAGCAGCCCCCAGGGGTCGGGGTATAGTTCACCCCTCCACTTT
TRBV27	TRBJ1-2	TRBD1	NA	CASRKQGRNYGYTF	TGTGCCAGCAGAAAACAGGGGCGTAACTATGGCTACACCTTC
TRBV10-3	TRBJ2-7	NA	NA	CAISETANYEQYF	TGTGCCATCAGTGAGACCGCTAACTACGAGCAGTACTTC
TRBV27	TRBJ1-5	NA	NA	CASSSGLGSNQPQHF	TGTGCCAGCAGTTCAGGACTAGGGAGCAATCAGCCCCAGCATTTT
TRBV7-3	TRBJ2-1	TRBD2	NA	CASSSTSGRMRNEQFF	TGTGCCAGCAGCTCGACTAGCGGGAGGATGAGGAATGAGCAGTTCTTC
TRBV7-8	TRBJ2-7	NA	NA	CASSTNYEQYF	TGTGCCAGCAGCACAAATTACGAGCAGTACTTC
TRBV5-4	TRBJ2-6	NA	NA	CASRTLGGTKFSGANVLTF	TGTGCCAGCAGGACCCTCGGGGGAACGAAATTCTCTGGGGCCAACGTCCTGACTTTC
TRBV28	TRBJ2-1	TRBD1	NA	CASSPPGTGNEQFF	TGTGCCAGCAGTCCTCCCGGGACAGGGAATGAGCAGTTCTTC
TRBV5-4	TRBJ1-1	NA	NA	CASSVFLRNTEAFF	TGTGCCAGCAGCGTATTTTTGCGGAACACTGAAGCTTTCTTT
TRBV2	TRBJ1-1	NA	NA	CASSRFEAFF	TGTGCCAGCAGCAGATTTGAAGCTTTCTTT
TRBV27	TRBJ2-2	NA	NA	CASSFWGNTGELFF	TGTGCCAGCAGTTTTTGGGGAAACACCGGGGAGCTGTTTTTT
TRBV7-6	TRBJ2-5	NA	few	CASSYSGHTQGETQYF	TGTGCCAGCAGCTATAGCGGACATACCCAGGGAGAGACCCAGTACTTC
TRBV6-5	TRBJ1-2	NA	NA	CASSEGRAVNYGYTF	TGTGCCAGCAGCGAGGGGAGGGCTGTTAACTATGGCTACACCTTC
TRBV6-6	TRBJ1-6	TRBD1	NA	CASSYYGTVHSPLHF	TGTGCCAGCAGTTACTACGGGACAGTACACTCACCCCTCCACTTT
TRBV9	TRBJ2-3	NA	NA	CASSVGLAAAYTDTQYF	TGTGCCAGCAGCGTAGGCCTAGCAGCCGCTTACACAGATACGCAGTATTTT
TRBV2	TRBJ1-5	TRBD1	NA	CASNGEGQGYYSNQPQHF	TGTGCCAGCAATGGGGAAGGACAGGGCTACTATAGCAATCAGCCCCAGCATTTT
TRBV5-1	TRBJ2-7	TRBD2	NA	CASSLLAGSYEQYF	TGCGCCAGCAGCTTGTTAGCGGGATCCTACGAGCAGTACTTC
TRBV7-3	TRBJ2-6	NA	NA	CASSLDGSGANVLTF	TGTGCCAGCAGTTTAGACGGCTCTGGGGCCAACGTCCTGACTTTC
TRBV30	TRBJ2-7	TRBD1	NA	CAWSGAGTGAREQYF	TGTGCCTGGAGTGGGGCTGGGACAGGGGCCCGCGAGCAGTACTTC
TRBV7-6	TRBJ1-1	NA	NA	CASSLGAVPNTEAFF	TGTGCCAGCAGCTTAGGAGCAGTACCGAACACTGAAGCTTTCTTT
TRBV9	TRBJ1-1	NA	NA	CASTPGGVNAEAFF	TGTGCCAGCACCCCCGGGGGGGTGAACGCTGAAGCTTTCTTT
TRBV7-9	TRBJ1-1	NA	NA	CASSLLGGNTEAFF	TGTGCCAGCAGCTTATTAGGCGGGAACACTGAAGCTTTCTTT
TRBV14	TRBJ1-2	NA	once	CASSQVTGYGYTF	TGTGCCAGCAGCCAAGTGACAGGCTATGGCTACACCTTC
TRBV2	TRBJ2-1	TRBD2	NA	CARGTSGISSYNEQFF	TGTGCCAGGGGGACTAGCGGGATTTCCTCCTACAATGAGCAGTTCTTC
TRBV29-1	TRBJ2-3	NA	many	CSVPAGAQYF	TGCAGCGTTCCGGCGGGTGCGCAGTATTTT
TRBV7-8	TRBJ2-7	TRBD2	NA	CASSRRGDSYEQYF	TGTGCCAGCAGCCGGCGGGGGGACTCCTACGAGCAGTACTTC
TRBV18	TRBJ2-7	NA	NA	CASSPGSHEQYF	TGTGCCAGCTCACCAGGGTCCCACGAGCAGTACTTC
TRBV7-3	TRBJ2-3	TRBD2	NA	CASSRRLAGGQADTQYF	TGTGCCAGCAGCCGAAGACTAGCGGGGGGGCAGGCAGATACGCAGTATTTT
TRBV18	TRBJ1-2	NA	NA	CASSPLDNGYTF	TGTGCCAGCTCACCCCTGGACAACGGCTACACCTTC
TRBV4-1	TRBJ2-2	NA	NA	CASSLQRGTGFGTGELFF	TGCGCCAGCAGCCTTCAAAGAGGAACGGGGTTTGGGACCGGGGAGCTGTTTTTT
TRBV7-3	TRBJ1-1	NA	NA	CASSLTGKNTEAFF	TGTGCCAGCAGCTTAACGGGCAAGAACACTGAAGCTTTCTTT
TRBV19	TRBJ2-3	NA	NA	CASSSSGLQGGNTQYF	TGTGCCAGTAGTTCTAGCGGTTTACAGGGGGGTAATACGCAGTATTTT
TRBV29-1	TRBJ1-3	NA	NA	CSVVGGPNSGNTIYF	TGCAGCGTTGTTGGCGGCCCCAACTCTGGAAACACCATATATTTT
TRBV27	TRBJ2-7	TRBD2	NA	CASSLTSGGLSYEQYF	TGTGCCAGCAGTTTAACTAGCGGGGGCCTCTCCTACGAGCAGTACTTC